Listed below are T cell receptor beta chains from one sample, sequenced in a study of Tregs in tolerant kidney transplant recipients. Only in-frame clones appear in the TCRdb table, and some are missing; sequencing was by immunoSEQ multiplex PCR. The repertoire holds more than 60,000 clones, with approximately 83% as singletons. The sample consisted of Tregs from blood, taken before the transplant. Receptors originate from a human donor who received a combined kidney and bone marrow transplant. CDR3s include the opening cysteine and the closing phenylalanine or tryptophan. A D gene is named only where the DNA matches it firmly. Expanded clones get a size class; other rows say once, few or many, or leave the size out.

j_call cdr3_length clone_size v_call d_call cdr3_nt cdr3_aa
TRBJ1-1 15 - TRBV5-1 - TGCGCCAGCAGCTTGGTGGGGTCGCGGGACACTGAAGCTTTCTTT CASSLVGSRDTEAFF
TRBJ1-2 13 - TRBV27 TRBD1 TGTGCCAGCAGAGGGACAGCTAACTATGGCTACACCTTC CASRGTANYGYTF
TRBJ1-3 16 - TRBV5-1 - TGCGCCAGCAGCCTAGGCGGAGGCCTGGCGGGAAACACCATATATTTT CASSLGGGLAGNTIYF
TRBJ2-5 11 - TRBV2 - TGTGCCAGCAGTGAAGCTGAGACCCAGTACTTC CASSEAETQYF
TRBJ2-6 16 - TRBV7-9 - TGTGCCAGCAGCTTAGGGCCCAGCTCTGGGGCCAACGTCCTGACTTTC CASSLGPSSGANVLTF
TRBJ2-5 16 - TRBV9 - TGTGCCAGCAGCGTAGGATTGGTGGTAGGAGGAGAGACCCAGTACTTC CASSVGLVVGGETQYF
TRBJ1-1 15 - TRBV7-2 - TGTGCCAGCAGCTTAGCTCCCGGTCTCACCCATCGGGCTTTCTTT CASSLAPGLTHRAFF
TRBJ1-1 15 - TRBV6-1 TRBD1 TGTGCCAGCAGTCACCGGCGACAGGGGGCTTTTGGAGCTTTCTTT CASSHRRQGAFGAFF
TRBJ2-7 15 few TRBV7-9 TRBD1 TGTGCCAGCAGCCGGACAGGGGGGAGCTCCTACGAGCAGTACTTC CASSRTGGSSYEQYF
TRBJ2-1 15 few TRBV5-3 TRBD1 TGTGCCAGCAGCCTAGACAGGGGCCCCTACAATGAGCAGTTCTTC CASSLDRGPYNEQFF
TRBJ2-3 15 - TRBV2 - TGTGCCAGCAGTGAGTTTCCCAGGAGCACAGATACGCAGTATTTT CASSEFPRSTDTQYF
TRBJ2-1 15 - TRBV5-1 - TGCGCCAGCAGCCCCAGAGTAGCTACTAACAATGAGCAGTTCTTC CASSPRVATNNEQFF
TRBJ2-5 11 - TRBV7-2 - TGTGCCAGCAGCTCCAAAGAGACCCAGTACTTC CASSSKETQYF
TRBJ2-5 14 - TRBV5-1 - TGCGCCAGCAGCTTGGGACAGGTCCAAGAGACCCAGTACTTC CASSLGQVQETQYF
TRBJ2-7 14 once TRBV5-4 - TGTGCCAGCAGCCAAGATACACAGGGCTACGAGCAGTACTTC CASSQDTQGYEQYF
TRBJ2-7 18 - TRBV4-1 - TGCGCCAGCAGCCAAGAACCCCCCGGGGGCCAGAAAAGGTACGAGCAGTACTTC CASSQEPPGGQKRYEQYF
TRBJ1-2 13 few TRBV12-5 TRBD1 TGTGCTAGGGGGCGCGACAGGGTCTATGGCTACACCTTC CARGRDRVYGYTF
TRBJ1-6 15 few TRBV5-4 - TGTGCCAGCAGCCCCTCGGGGGGCCCAAATTCACCCCTCCACTTT CASSPSGGPNSPLHF
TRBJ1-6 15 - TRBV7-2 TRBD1 TGTGCCAGCAGCCCCTCCGACAGGGGGCCCTCACCCCTCCACTTT CASSPSDRGPSPLHF
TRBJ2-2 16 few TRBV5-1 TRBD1 TGCGCCAGCAGCTTAATGACAGGGGTTGGGACCGGGGAGCTGTTTTTT CASSLMTGVGTGELFF
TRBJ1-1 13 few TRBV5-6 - TGTGCCAGCAGCTTGAGGGGCGGCACTGAAGCTTTCTTT CASSLRGGTEAFF
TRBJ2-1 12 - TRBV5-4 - TGTGCCAGCAGCCCCTTTGAAGGTGAGCAGTTCTTC CASSPFEGEQFF
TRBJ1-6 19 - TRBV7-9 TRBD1 TGTGCCAGCAGCATAACCCGGACAGGAGGCCATCGGGGGAATTCACCCCTCCACTTT CASSITRTGGHRGNSPLHF
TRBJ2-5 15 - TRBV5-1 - TGCGCCAGCAGCCCCAACGGGGGGCGGGCCGGGGAGCAGTACTTC CASSPNGGRAGEQYF
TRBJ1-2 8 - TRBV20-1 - TGCAGTGCTATGGGCTACACCTTC CSAMGYTF
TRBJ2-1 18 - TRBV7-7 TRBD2 TGTGCCAGCAGCTTATACCTAGCGGGCGCTAGCTCCTACAATGAGCAGTTCTTC CASSLYLAGASSYNEQFF
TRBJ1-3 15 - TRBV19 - TGTGCCAGTAGTACAAAAGGATCCTCTGGAAACACCATATATTTT CASSTKGSSGNTIYF
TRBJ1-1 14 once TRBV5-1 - TGCGCCAGCACCCCGGGCGGGGGTCGCACTGAAGCTTTCTTT CASTPGGGRTEAFF
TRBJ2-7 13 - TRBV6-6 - TGTGCCAGCAGTGGTCTCTGGGCCTACGAGCAGTACTTC CASSGLWAYEQYF
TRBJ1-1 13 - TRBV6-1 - TGTGCCAGCAGCGCCGACTTAGGGACTGAAGCTTTCTTT CASSADLGTEAFF
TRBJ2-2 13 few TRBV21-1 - TGTGCCAGCAGCAAAGTGAGCACCGGGGAGCTGTTTTTT CASSKVSTGELFF
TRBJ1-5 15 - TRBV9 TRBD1 TGTGCCAGCAGCGACGGACAGGGGCCCGTGCGGCCCCAGCATTTT CASSDGQGPVRPQHF
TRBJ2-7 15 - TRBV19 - TGTGCCAGTAGTATGAGTGCGGACGTAGCCTACGAGCAGTACTTC CASSMSADVAYEQYF
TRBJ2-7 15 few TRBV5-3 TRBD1 TGTGCCAGCAGCCGAGGGGACAGGATATCCTACGAGCAGTACTTC CASSRGDRISYEQYF
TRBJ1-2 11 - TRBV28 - TGTGCCAGCAGTCCCTCCTATGGCTACACCTTC CASSPSYGYTF
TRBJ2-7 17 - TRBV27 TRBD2 TGTGCCAGCAGTTTATCGGGGCCTAGCGGGGTCTCCTACGAGCAGTACTTC CASSLSGPSGVSYEQYF
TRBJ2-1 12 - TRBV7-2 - TGTGCCAGCTCCCCCTTAGGGGATGAGCAGTTCTTC CASSPLGDEQFF
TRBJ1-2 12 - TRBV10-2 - TGCGCCAGCACCGGGCGCGGTGAGAGGTACACCTTC CASTGRGERYTF
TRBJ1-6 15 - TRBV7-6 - TGTGCCAGCAGCGTAGCCGGGCAAGGGAGTTCACCCCTCCACTTT CASSVAGQGSSPLHF
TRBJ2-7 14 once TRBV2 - TGTGCCAGCAGGGCCCCTGGACAGATCTACGAGCAGTACTTC CASRAPGQIYEQYF
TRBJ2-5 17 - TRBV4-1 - TGCGCCAGCAGCCAAGATCCGGGGGCCGGAAACAAGAGAACCCAGTACTTC CASSQDPGAGNKRTQYF
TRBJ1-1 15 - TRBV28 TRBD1 TGTGCCAGCAGTCGACCCGGGACAGGGGGCACTGAAGCTTTCTTT CASSRPGTGGTEAFF
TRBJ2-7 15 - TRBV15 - TGTGCCACCAGCAGAGATCGGGTCAGAGAGTACGAGCAGTACTTC CATSRDRVREYEQYF
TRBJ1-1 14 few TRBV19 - TGTGCCAGTAGTATTTCGTCTTCGAACACTGAAGCTTTCTTT CASSISSSNTEAFF
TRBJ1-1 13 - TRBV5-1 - TGCGCCAGCAGCAAAGTCATGAACACTGAAGCTTTCTTT CASSKVMNTEAFF
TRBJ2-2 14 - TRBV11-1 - TGTGCCAGCAGCCTGGGACCGGGCGGTGGGGAGCTGTTTTTT CASSLGPGGGELFF
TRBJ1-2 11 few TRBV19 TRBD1 TGTGCCGCGGGACAGGGTTATGGCTACACCTTC CAAGQGYGYTF
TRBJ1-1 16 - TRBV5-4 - TGTGCCAGCAGCTTGTTAGGGAGCGGCGCGAACACTGAAGCTTTCTTT CASSLLGSGANTEAFF
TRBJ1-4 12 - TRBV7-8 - TGTGCCAGCAGCTTTCAGAATGAAAAACTGTTTTTT CASSFQNEKLFF
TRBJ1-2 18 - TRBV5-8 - TGTGCCAGCAGCTTCGTGCTACCCCTTCCGCCCTTTAAGAATGGCTACACCTTC CASSFVLPLPPFKNGYTF
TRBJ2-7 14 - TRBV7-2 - TGTGCCAGCAGCTTAGTGGGGGGCTCCTACGAGCAGTACTTC CASSLVGGSYEQYF
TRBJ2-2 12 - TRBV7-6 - TGTGCCAGCAGCCCAAAGACCGGGGAGCTGTTTTTT CASSPKTGELFF
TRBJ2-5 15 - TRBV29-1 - TGCAGCCGACACCGCCCGCGGGGCCCCTGGGAGACCCAGTACTTC CSRHRPRGPWETQYF
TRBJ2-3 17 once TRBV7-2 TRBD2 TGTGCCAGCAGCCCGAGGACTAGCGGGGCTAGCACAGATACGCAGTATTTT CASSPRTSGASTDTQYF
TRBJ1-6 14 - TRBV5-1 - TGCGCCAGCAGCTTGACAGGGTCCGAGTCACCCCTCCACTTT CASSLTGSESPLHF
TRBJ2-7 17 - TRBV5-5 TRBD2 TGTGCCAGCACCCGGACTAGCGGGAGGCGTATCTCCTACGAGCAGTACTTC CASTRTSGRRISYEQYF
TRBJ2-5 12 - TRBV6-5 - TGTGCCAGCAGTTCGATCAGGGAGACCCAGTACTTC CASSSIRETQYF
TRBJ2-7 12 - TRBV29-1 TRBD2 TGCAGCGCTGGGACTAGCGCGTACGAGCAGTACTTC CSAGTSAYEQYF
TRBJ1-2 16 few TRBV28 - TGTGCCAGCAGGCCAAACCGGAGACAGCCAATTTATGGCTACACCTTC CASRPNRRQPIYGYTF